A single sample gave rise to the 23 T cell receptor beta chains below, sequenced in a study of cytomegalovirus exposure and HLA in healthy donors. The PCR employed 60 Vbeta primers together with 13 Jbeta primers. The method was immunoSEQ multiplex PCR; TCRdb's version includes in-frame clones alone and lacks a portion of them. Counted here are roughly 110,000 clones, roughly 70% occurring once; the ten biggest clones make up 3.5% to 5%. Material for sequencing was PBMCs. The receptor set was obtained from a woman aged 40 to 50 in good health and CMV-seropositive.

This clone has just one count. V usage is TRBV18 and J usage is TRBJ2-4; D perhaps matches TRBD1 (6 bases). The CDR3 consists of 15 residues. Germline V lookup: CDR1 KGHSH, CDR2 LQKENI. Between the trimmed V and J ends, which lost 1 base and 3 bases, there was a span of 10 bases. The CDR3 sequence: CASSPLEGGKNIQYF. CDR3 nucleotide sequence: TGTGCCAGCTCACCACTGGAAGGGGGCAAAAACATTCAGTACTTC.

The chain employs TRBV11-3 and TRBJ1-2; D might be TRBD1 (5 bases). There are 18 residues in the CDR3. Trimming shortened V by 1 base and J by 0 bases, and 18 bases separated the two germline ends. The germline V gene encodes CDR1 SGHNT and CDR2 YENEEA. Here the CDR3 reads CASSLGSDSVPSNYGYTF. CDR3 DNA sequence: TGTGCCAGCAGCTTAGGTTCTGACAGCGTCCCTTCTAACTATGGCTACACCTTC.

The V and J genes are TRBV6-6 and TRBJ2-7, with 9 bases that match TRBD1. The CDR3 totals 15 residues. V was clipped by 2 bases and J by 9 bases; unmatched bases: 11. Germline CDR1 reads MNHNY; CDR2 reads SVGAGI (reference sequence). The CDR3 bases are TGTGCCAGCAGTTACGAACCGGGACAGGGCTCTCGGCAGTACTTC. This encodes CASSYEPGQGSRQYF.

In its sample, this clone was seen a few times. The genes are TRBV30 and TRBJ1-1; 7 bases fit TRBD1. The V segment lost 0 bases and the J segment 5 bases; nucleotides outside the gene matches: 3. Germline values: CDR1 GTSNPN, CDR2 SVGIG (reference sequence). This CDR3 is 13 amino acids long. The CDR3 sequence is CAWSVTGQTEAFF. DNA for the CDR3: TGTGCCTGGAGTGTAACGGGACAGACTGAAGCTTTCTTT. Full variable domain (rest looked up from reference TRBV30 and TRBJ1-1): SQTIHQWPATLVQPVGSPLSLECTVEGTSNPNLYWYRQAAGRGLQLLFYSVGIGQISSEVPQNLSASRPQDRQFILSSKKLLLSDSGFYLCAWSVTGQTEAFFGQGTRLTVV.

In its sample, this clone was seen a few times. This rearrangement joins TRBV19 to TRBJ2-1; D possibly corresponds to TRBD2 (5 bases). CDR3 length: 16 amino acids. Trimming took 7 bases from V and 0 from J, leaving 16 bases between them. In germline, CDR1 is LNHDA, CDR2 SQIVND (reference sequence). The CDR3 sequence is CASNNRLDSSYNEQFF. The CDR3 DNA is TGTGCCAGTAATAATAGGCTGGACTCCTCCTACAATGAGCAGTTCTTC.

This rearrangement joins TRBV5-8 to TRBJ2-7, with TRBD1 matching over 10 bases. The germline V gene encodes CDR1 SGHTS and CDR2 YDEGEE. The CDR3 is 15 residues long. The ends lost 4 bases at V and 2 bases at J; junction bases unmatched: 6. The CDR3 region has the DNA TGTGCCAGCAGCAGGGACAGGGGATCTGCCTACGAGCAGTACTTC. It codes for CASSRDRGSAYEQYF.

This clone showed up just once. This CDR3 is CASSGLPTEKLFF. The CDR3 nucleotides read TGTGCCAGCTCGGGGCTACCGACTGAAAAACTGTTTTTT. J is TRBJ1-4 and V is TRBV18; D is possibly TRBD1 (5 bases). The CDR3 runs 13 residues. Trimming cost V 6 bases and J 7 bases, with 12 bases left between them. Germline assignment: CDR1 KGHSH and CDR2 LQKENI.

This chain uses TRBV2 with TRBJ2-7; perhaps TRBD2 as D (5 bases). This CDR3 has 10 residues. Trimming left V 8 bases short and J 13 bases short, with 15 bases between. Germline CDR1 and CDR2: SNHLY and FYNNEI. Here the CDR3 DNA reads TGTGCCAGCGGACTTAATCGGGAATACTTC. Amino acid sequence: CASGLNREYF.

CDR3 region: CASRARWGGTPLYEQYF. CDR3 DNA sequence: TGTGCCAGCAGGGCCAGGTGGGGGGGGACTCCACTCTACGAGCAGTACTTC. The rearrangement links TRBV27 to TRBJ2-7, with 7 positions matching TRBD2. CDR3 length: 17 residues. Per the germline V gene, CDR1 is MNHEY and CDR2 is SMNVEV (reference sequence). J was trimmed by 3 bases and V by 6 bases; bases with no gene match: 17.

This clone has just one count. This chain uses TRBV30 with TRBJ2-4; D possibly corresponds to TRBD1 (5 bases). V shed 2 bases and J shed 6 bases, with 8 bases lying between them. Germline V gene sequence: CDR1 GTSNPN, CDR2 SVGIG (reference sequence). The CDR3 is 12 residues long. The CDR3 DNA reads TGTGCCTGGAGTAAAACAGGAAACATTCAGTACTTC. It yields the protein CAWSKTGNIQYF. Drawing the rest from reference TRBV30 and TRBJ2-4, the complete variable domain is SQTIHQWPATLVQPVGSPLSLECTVEGTSNPNLYWYRQAAGRGLQLLFYSVGIGQISSEVPQNLSASRPQDRQFILSSKKLLLSDSGFYLCAWSKTGNIQYFGAGTRLSVL.

The rearrangement links TRBV4-3 to TRBJ1-1, with D possibly matching TRBD1 (6 bases). Germline values: CDR1 LGHNA, CDR2 YSLEER. V was shortened by 0 bases and J by 4 bases, with 18 bases between the two germline ends. The CDR3 loop spans 17 amino acids. CDR3 DNA: TGCGCCAGCAGCCAAGATAGATGGGCGCGGGGGGCCACTGAAGCTTTCTTT. It yields the protein CASSQDRWARGATEAFF.

V and J are TRBV19 and TRBJ2-7; TRBD2 aligns across 9 bases. V was pared by 7 bases and J by 3 bases, with 10 bases of the junction left unmatched. The CDR3 sequence is 15 residues long. CDR1 LNHDA and CDR2 SQIVND come from the germline V gene (reference sequence). The CDR3 reads CASTVQAGGRYEQYF. The CDR3 DNA sequence: TGTGCCAGTACCGTTCAAGCGGGGGGTCGCTACGAGCAGTACTTC.

The gene calls are TRBV5-1 and TRBJ2-3; 12 nucleotides match TRBD2. Germline CDR1 reads SGHRS; CDR2 reads YFSETQ. The CDR3 is made up of 16 amino acids. V lost 0 bases, J lost 4 bases, and 3 bases stayed unmatched. The CDR3 protein is CASSLELAGGADTQYF. Here the CDR3 DNA reads TGCGCCAGCAGCTTGGAACTAGCGGGAGGAGCAGATACGCAGTATTTT. Complete variable domain (other parts from reference TRBV5-1 and TRBJ2-3): KAGVTQTPRYLIKTRGQQVTLSCSPISGHRSVSWYQQTPGQGLQFLFEYFSETQRNKGNFPGRFSGRQFSNSRSEMNVSTLELGDSALYLCASSLELAGGADTQYFGPGTRLTVL.

The gene calls are TRBV18 and TRBJ2-5, with D unresolved. Trimming shortened V by 1 base and J by 4 bases, and 13 bases separated the two germline ends. This CDR3 is 15 amino acids long. Germline lookup yields CDR1 KGHSH and CDR2 LQKENI. The CDR3 DNA sequence: TGTGCCAGCTCACCACGTGTTCAGAGAGGAGAGACCCAGTACTTC. This sequence encodes CASSPRVQRGETQYF.

A few counts support this clone. The chain recombines TRBV5-4 with TRBJ2-5; D not resolved. The J call may be incorrect, as the DNA end agrees better with TRBJ2-7. CDR3 length: 13 amino acids. From germline, CDR1 is SGHNT and CDR2 YYREEE (reference sequence). CDR3 in DNA: TGTGCCAGCAGCTTGCCGGTCTCCTACGAGCAGTACTTC. Its protein is CASSLPVSYEQYF.

A few counts support this clone. The chain uses TRBV18 and TRBJ1-2; D is uncertain. The CDR3 totals 15 residues. V gave up 0 bases and J gave up 2 bases, with 10 bases separating them. Germline CDR1 is KGHSH and CDR2 is LQKENI. CDR3: CASSPPAGGNYGYTF. In DNA, the CDR3 is TGTGCCAGCTCACCACCGGCAGGAGGAAACTATGGCTACACCTTC.

This chain joins TRBV5-1 and TRBJ2-7, with TRBD2 identical over 12 bases. Germline assignment: CDR1 SGHRS and CDR2 YFSETQ. The CDR3 sequence is 16 residues long. J lost 5 bases, V lost 4 bases, and 10 bases had no gene match. CDR3 residues: CASSHRLAGDKNEQYF. DNA for the CDR3: TGCGCCAGCAGCCACCGACTAGCGGGAGATAAAAACGAGCAGTACTTC.

This chain uses TRBV30 with TRBJ2-3; D gene unclear. V shed 5 bases and J shed 2 bases, with 5 bases lying between them. This CDR3 is 11 amino acids long. From germline, CDR1 is GTSNPN and CDR2 SVGIG (reference sequence). The CDR3: CAWGSTDTQYF. For the CDR3, the DNA is TGTGCCTGGGGCTCCACAGATACGCAGTATTTT.

V and J are TRBV6-1 and TRBJ2-5; 9 bases are shared with TRBD1. Germline lookup yields CDR1 MNHNS and CDR2 SASEGT. V shed 4 bases and J 1 base; nucleotides not matched to a gene: 7. This CDR3 contains 16 residues. CDR3 DNA sequence: TGTGCCAGCAGTGTTGGGACAGGGAGTGGCCAAGAGACCCAGTACTTC. Protein sequence: CASSVGTGSGQETQYF.

This clone was seen just once. CDR3 sequence: CASSEQPTGVSGYTF. DNA for the CDR3: TGTGCCAGCAGTGAACAACCGACAGGGGTGAGCGGCTACACCTTC. The chain couples TRBV6-1 to TRBJ1-2; 8 bases match TRBD1. The V gene end was trimmed by 2 bases and the J gene end by 8 bases; junction bases not matched to a gene: 10. Germline V CDR1 and CDR2: MNHNS, SASEGT. This CDR3 contains 15 residues.

V usage is TRBV27 and J usage is TRBJ2-5, with 10 bases lining up with TRBD2. The length of the CDR3 is 16 residues. CDR1 is MNHEY and CDR2 is SMNVEV in the germline V gene (reference sequence). The V gene end was trimmed by 5 bases and the J gene end by 5 bases; junction bases not matched to a gene: 11. CDR3 nucleotide sequence: TGTGCCAGCAGTCCAACAAGCGGGGGGGCCGGGGAGACCCAGTACTTC. This sequence encodes CASSPTSGGAGETQYF.

In this sample, this clone turned up a few times. The chain is built from TRBV4-2 and TRBJ2-3; TRBD2 matches at 7 bases. This CDR3 has 16 amino acids. The junction had 9 bases not matched to a gene; V was cut back by 3 bases and J by 3 bases. Germline values: CDR1 LGHNA, CDR2 YNFKEQ. The CDR3 region has the DNA TGTGCCAGCAGCCAGCCGCGGGCTAGCGGAACAGATACGCAGTATTTT. Its protein product is CASSQPRASGTDTQYF.

The chain joins TRBV28 to TRBJ1-2, with TRBD1 matching 11 bases. This CDR3 comprises 18 residues. Unmatched junction bases numbered 14, after V lost 4 bases and J lost 4 bases. Germline CDR1 and CDR2: MDHEN and SYDVKM. CDR3 in amino acids: CASSSIFQGTGGFYGYTF. CDR3 DNA sequence: TGTGCCAGCAGTTCAATATTCCAAGGGACAGGGGGATTCTATGGCTACACCTTC.